This T cell receptor (beta chain) was observed in a study of radiotherapy plus CTLA-4 blockade in lung cancer. Unmatched junction bases numbered 11, after V lost 4 bases and J lost 9 bases. CDR3 length: 17 amino acids. CDR1 and CDR2 (germline): SGHRS, YFSETQ. Sequenced by immunoSEQ multiplex PCR; TCRdb stores in-frame clones only, minus some. The sample lists 75,000 to 80,000 clones; roughly 86% were seen once. This clone has only a few counts. The TCR comes from a human donor with non-small cell lung cancer who had stable disease on radiotherapy plus ipilimumab. The sequencing here drew on peripheral blood, taken from a patient treated with radiotherapy plus ipilimumab. The genes are TRBV5-1 and TRBJ2-1, with 15 bases matching TRBD2. CDR3 sequence (DNA): TGCGCCAGCAGCCCCCGTGCCGGGACTAGCGGGGGGAGTGAGCAGTTCTTC. Protein product: CASSPRAGTSGGSEQFF.